The next 7 T cell receptor beta chains were all read from a single sample in a study of CD8+ T cells in alopecia areata. Sorting separated CD25+CD127- cells from the CD4+ cells of 5 or 6 patients. cDNA reverse transcribed from extracted RNA served as the sequencing template. Assay used: immunoSEQ multiplex PCR; TCRdb lists only in-frame clones, some missing. Of about 8,000 clones listed, about two thirds are singletons. The specimen sequenced was CD4+ Tregs sorted from blood. The receptors derive from a human donor with alopecia areata.

This clone has a single count. The chain recombines TRBV5-4 with TRBJ2-3, with 8 bases identical to TRBD2. Losses at the gene ends were 4 bases for V and 3 bases for J; bases not matched to a gene: 13. CDR3 length equals 17 residues. Germline V gene lookup returns CDR1 SGHNT and CDR2 YYREEE (reference sequence). The CDR3 is CASSISIGGGPTDTQYF. The CDR3, as DNA: TGTGCCAGCAGCATCTCCATCGGCGGGGGGCCAACAGATACGCAGTATTTT.

Notes on this clone: The sample has other DNA sequences that encode this CDR3 too. The chain recombines TRBV10-3 with TRBJ1-1; D unclear. V shed 8 bases and J shed 4 bases, with 14 bases lying between them. CDR1 ENHRY and CDR2 SYGVKD come from the germline V gene. The CDR3 sequence is 13 residues long. In DNA form, the CDR3 reads TGTGCCATCTCCGGAACGAGTCTCACTGAAGCTTTCTTT. It codes for CAISGTSLTEAFF.

This clone was seen a handful of times. The chain couples TRBV7-9 to TRBJ2-1; tentatively, D is TRBD2 (7 bases). This CDR3 is 15 amino acids long. Per the germline V gene, CDR1 is SEHNR and CDR2 is FQNEAQ (reference sequence). Trimming took 5 bases from V and 4 from J, leaving 15 bases between them. The DNA of the CDR3 is TGTGCCAGCAGCCCTATGGGGGGGCCTTACAATGAGCAGTTCTTC. It is translated as CASSPMGGPYNEQFF.

The CDR3 sequence: CASSAGPETQYF. The CDR3 bases are TGTGCCAGCAGCGCAGGCCCCGAGACCCAGTACTTC. The genes are TRBV11-3 and TRBJ2-5, with no clear D. The CDR3 has 12 residues. From germline, CDR1 is SGHNT and CDR2 YENEEA. V was pared by 5 bases and J by 5 bases, with 9 bases between.

The V and J genes are TRBV6-5 and TRBJ2-1; D assignment may be TRBD1 or TRBD2 (5 bases each). The germline CDR1 and CDR2 sequences are MNHEY and SVGAGI. The CDR3 is 14 residues long. The ends were cut back, 6 bases at V and 7 bases at J, with 16 bases in the middle. CDR3 in DNA: TGTGCCAGCAGACTGGGACCCGGGGTGAATGAGCAGTTCTTC. Translation: CASRLGPGVNEQFF.

The chain recombines TRBV23-1 with TRBJ2-3, with D possibly TRBD1 on 5 matching bases. TRBV23-1 is an open reading frame whose function is uncertain. V was shortened by 7 bases and J by 0 bases, with 14 bases between the two germline ends. The CDR3 length is 15 residues. DNA for the CDR3: TGCGCCAGCACCCAAACAGACAGAAGCACAGATACGCAGTATTTT. Translating gives CASTQTDRSTDTQYF.

This chain joins TRBV19 and TRBJ2-3, with a possible D match to TRBD1 (5 bases). The DNA end lines up better with TRBJ1-5; the J call may be wrong. There are 15 residues in the CDR3. Germline V gene lookup returns CDR1 LNHDA and CDR2 SQIVND (reference sequence). In DNA form, the CDR3 reads TGTGCCAGTACTCTAACAGGCCGAGGCACAGATACGCAGCATTTT. It specifies CASTLTGRGTDTQHF.